Detailed here is one T cell receptor beta chain. Antigen specificity is unknown. Sampled blood was obtained at baseline, cycle 4 day 1, and cycle 7 day 1. The sample originates from a study of OX40 agonist ivuxolimab in advanced cancers. The study, taken as a whole, reports: Among T cells, CD8+ cells averaged more expanded clones than CD4+ cells. The study found among the lowest clonal expansion in partial responders at 0.1-3.0 mg/kg. Both CD4+ and CD8+ T cell populations in blood had undergone clonal expansion by week 6 at 0.1 to 3.0 mg/kg.

This table comes from immunoSEQ multiplex PCR, and its TCRdb copy is limited to in-frame clones, with some not included. Of around 85,000 clones listed, about 90% are singletons. After removal of 4 bases from V and 7 bases from J, the junction contained 3 bases not matched to a gene. The CDR3 contains 14 residues. In germline, CDR1 is MNHEY, CDR2 SVGAGI. The TCR comes from an adult with an advanced solid tumor such as melanoma, head and neck, liver or kidney cancer. The sample consisted of CD4+ or CD8+ T cells sorted from blood, taken in a trial of the OX40 agonist ivuxolimab. The V call is TRBV6-5, the J call TRBJ1-6, with 8 bases that match TRBD1. CDR3 DNA: TGTGCCAGCAGTTTTGGACAGGGAAATTCACCCCTCCACTTT. Translated, it gives CASSFGQGNSPLHF.